This TCR beta chain was recovered during a study of blood T cell repertoires in COVID-19. Study information: T cells, B-cell-depleted T cells, or PBMCs supplied cDNA or gDNA.

V shed 5 bases, J shed 2 bases, and the junction held 22 bases outside the gene matches. The CDR3 contains 21 residues. CDR1 is SGHVS and CDR2 is FNYEAQ in the germline V gene. Participants were aged about 18 to 100 years, lived in 25 or so US areas, and enrolled virtually. Profiled with immunoSEQ multiplex PCR; TCRdb holds only in-frame clones, not every one. The sample holds approximately 190,000 clones, approximately 90% seen once. Material: PBMCs or T cells enriched from blood (not recorded which). The chain recombines TRBV7-6 with TRBJ1-5, with 9 bases matching TRBD1. This clonotype originated in a woman between 40 and 50 years old in a cohort exposed to, infected with or recovered from COVID-19 (not recorded which). CDR3 sequence (DNA): TGTGCCAGCAGCCCTACAGGGGGCGAAAACGGGGAAAGTAAGGGCAATCAGCCCCAGCATTTT. Encoded protein: CASSPTGGENGESKGNQPQHF.